This T cell receptor beta chain stems from a study of cytomegalovirus exposure and HLA in healthy donors. General study findings and limits: Being productive about 90% or about 30% of the time was typical of most TCR beta V segments in an earlier analysis. Roughly even sequencing depth across donors was the assumption behind the presence/absence analyses.

V lost 1 base to trimming and J lost 1 base; unmatched junction nucleotides: 4. The CDR3 covers 15 residues. Germline V gene data show CDR1 as SNHLY and CDR2 as FYNNEI. This clone was picked up one time. Antigen unknown. PCR employed 60 Vbeta and 13 Jbeta primers. Measured with immunoSEQ multiplex PCR; TCRdb has only the in-frame clones, and not every one. The data hold about 100,000 clones, with 74% observed a single time. The sequenced sample consisted of PBMCs. V is TRBV2 and J is TRBJ2-7; 7 nucleotides agree with TRBD2. The receptor's source is a middle-aged woman in good health and CMV-seropositive. In DNA form, the CDR3 reads TGTGCCAGCAGTGAAGAGGTGCGGGGGTCCTACGAGCAGTACTTC. Translated: CASSEEVRGSYEQYF.